Listed below are T cell receptor beta chains from one sample, sequenced in a study of OX40 agonist ivuxolimab in advanced cancers. This table comes from immunoSEQ multiplex PCR, and its TCRdb copy is limited to in-frame clones, with some not included. The data contain roughly 23,000 clones, over 70% of them singletons. The sequences come from CD4+ or CD8+ T cells sorted from blood, collected in a trial of the OX40 agonist ivuxolimab. The source of these receptors is an adult with an advanced solid tumor such as melanoma, head and neck, liver or kidney cancer. The CDR3 runs from the conserved cysteine through the conserved F or W. The D gene is left open where the match is weak. The size field is filled for only some rows; it gives once, few, many or a size class.

j_gene: TRBJ1-1; d_gene: .; v_gene: TRBV7-9; abundance: few; len: 14; CDR3aa: CASINSGGNTEAFF; CDR3nt: TGTGCCAGCATCAACTCGGGTGGGAACACTGAAGCTTTCTTT
j_gene: TRBJ1-3; d_gene: TRBD1; v_gene: TRBV7-8; abundance: .; len: 15; CDR3aa: CASSFQTGQRNTIYF; CDR3nt: TGTGCCAGCAGCTTTCAGACAGGGCAGCGAAACACCATATATTTT
j_gene: TRBJ2-5; d_gene: TRBD2; v_gene: TRBV7-2; abundance: once; len: 17; CDR3aa: CASSVGLAGGRQETQYF; CDR3nt: TGTGCCAGCAGCGTGGGACTAGCGGGGGGTAGGCAAGAGACCCAGTACTTC
j_gene: TRBJ2-7; d_gene: .; v_gene: TRBV5-1; abundance: .; len: 13; CDR3aa: CASSTDSPNEQYF; CDR3nt: TGCGCCAGCAGCACCGACAGCCCCAACGAGCAGTACTTC
j_gene: TRBJ1-5; d_gene: .; v_gene: TRBV19; abundance: .; len: 15; CDR3aa: CASNTPSGSNQPQHF; CDR3nt: TGTGCCAGTAATACCCCTTCAGGGAGCAATCAGCCCCAGCATTTT
j_gene: TRBJ2-5; d_gene: .; v_gene: TRBV7-2; abundance: .; len: 14; CDR3aa: CASSGRGRQETQYF; CDR3nt: TGTGCCAGCTCGGGCCGGGGGAGGCAAGAGACCCAGTACTTC
j_gene: TRBJ1-2; d_gene: .; v_gene: TRBV19; abundance: few; len: 13; CDR3aa: CASSQDRSYGYTF; CDR3nt: TGTGCCAGTAGTCAGGACAGATCCTATGGCTACACCTTC
j_gene: TRBJ2-5; d_gene: .; v_gene: TRBV16; abundance: once; len: 15; CDR3aa: CASSQYSDPRETQYF; CDR3nt: TGTGCCAGCAGCCAATATTCCGACCCACGGGAGACCCAGTACTTC
j_gene: TRBJ2-1; d_gene: TRBD2; v_gene: TRBV5-8; abundance: few; len: 14; CDR3aa: CASSLGTRGNEQFF; CDR3nt: TGTGCCAGCAGCTTGGGGACTAGAGGCAATGAGCAGTTCTTC
j_gene: TRBJ2-5; d_gene: .; v_gene: TRBV5-5; abundance: .; len: 13; CDR3aa: CASSSPRQETQYF; CDR3nt: TGTGCCAGCAGCTCCCCCCGACAGGAGACCCAGTACTTC
j_gene: TRBJ1-5; d_gene: .; v_gene: TRBV19; abundance: .; len: 15; CDR3aa: CASSSGQSSNQPQHF; CDR3nt: TGTGCCAGTAGTTCCGGACAGAGTAGCAATCAGCCCCAGCATTTT
j_gene: TRBJ2-4; d_gene: TRBD1; v_gene: TRBV7-2; abundance: .; len: 17; CDR3aa: CASSLPGTDLAKNIQYF; CDR3nt: TGTGCCAGCAGCTTACCCGGGACAGATTTAGCCAAAAACATTCAGTACTTC
j_gene: TRBJ2-3; d_gene: TRBD1; v_gene: TRBV9; abundance: .; len: 15; CDR3aa: CASSAGQGFTDTQYF; CDR3nt: TGTGCCAGCAGCGCAGGACAGGGATTCACAGATACGCAGTATTTT
j_gene: TRBJ2-5; d_gene: .; v_gene: TRBV19; abundance: few; len: 16; CDR3aa: CASSIDARRYQETQYF; CDR3nt: TGTGCCAGTAGTATTGACGCCAGGCGATACCAAGAGACCCAGTACTTC
j_gene: TRBJ2-5; d_gene: TRBD1; v_gene: TRBV5-4; abundance: .; len: 14; CDR3aa: CASSVQGAGETQYF; CDR3nt: TGTGCCAGCAGCGTACAGGGGGCGGGAGAGACCCAGTACTTC
j_gene: TRBJ2-7; d_gene: TRBD2; v_gene: TRBV10-3; abundance: .; len: 14; CDR3aa: CAISDLAATYEQYF; CDR3nt: TGTGCCATCAGTGACCTAGCGGCAACCTACGAGCAGTACTTC
j_gene: TRBJ2-2; d_gene: .; v_gene: TRBV9; abundance: .; len: 16; CDR3aa: CASSVGGISSTGELFF; CDR3nt: TGTGCCAGCAGCGTAGGGGGGATAAGCTCCACCGGGGAGCTGTTTTTT
j_gene: TRBJ2-3; d_gene: .; v_gene: TRBV6-5; abundance: .; len: 14; CDR3aa: CASSWSDTQDTQYF; CDR3nt: TGTGCCAGCAGTTGGTCCGACACCCAAGATACGCAGTATTTT
j_gene: TRBJ2-3; d_gene: .; v_gene: TRBV5-4; abundance: .; len: 15; CDR3aa: CASSLAGLRTDTQYF; CDR3nt: TGTGCCAGCAGCTTGGCGGGGTTGCGCACAGATACGCAGTATTTT
j_gene: TRBJ2-5; d_gene: TRBD1; v_gene: TRBV5-1; abundance: .; len: 15; CDR3aa: CASSRQGAPEETQYF; CDR3nt: TGCGCCAGCAGCCGACAGGGGGCGCCGGAGGAGACCCAGTACTTC
j_gene: TRBJ1-6; d_gene: .; v_gene: TRBV2; abundance: .; len: 13; CDR3aa: CASTGVADSPLHF; CDR3nt: TGTGCCAGCACGGGGGTGGCGGATTCACCCCTCCACTTT
j_gene: TRBJ2-2; d_gene: .; v_gene: TRBV11-3; abundance: .; len: 13; CDR3aa: CASSNRNTGELFF; CDR3nt: TGTGCCAGCAGCAATAGGAACACCGGGGAGCTGTTTTTT
j_gene: TRBJ2-1; d_gene: TRBD2; v_gene: TRBV9; abundance: .; len: 15; CDR3aa: CASSDSGGPYNEQFF; CDR3nt: TGTGCCAGCAGCGATAGCGGGGGGCCCTACAATGAGCAGTTCTTC
j_gene: TRBJ2-3; d_gene: TRBD2; v_gene: TRBV7-2; abundance: .; len: 15; CDR3aa: CASSSLAGGTDTQYF; CDR3nt: TGTGCCAGCAGCTCTCTAGCGGGGGGCACAGATACGCAGTATTTT
j_gene: TRBJ2-7; d_gene: .; v_gene: TRBV27; abundance: .; len: 12; CDR3aa: CASTNSPYEQYF; CDR3nt: TGTGCCAGCACCAACAGTCCCTACGAGCAGTACTTC
j_gene: TRBJ1-2; d_gene: .; v_gene: TRBV15; abundance: medium-sized; len: 18; CDR3aa: CATSRGPGAVLANYGYTF; CDR3nt: TGTGCCACCAGCAGAGGACCGGGGGCAGTGTTAGCTAACTATGGCTACACCTTC
j_gene: TRBJ1-5; d_gene: TRBD1; v_gene: TRBV5-1; abundance: .; len: 15; CDR3aa: CASSRTGSSNQPQHF; CDR3nt: TGCGCCAGCAGCCGGACAGGGTCAAGCAATCAGCCCCAGCATTTT
j_gene: TRBJ1-1; d_gene: TRBD1; v_gene: TRBV11-2; abundance: few; len: 14; CDR3aa: CASSWGQGNTEAFF; CDR3nt: TGTGCCAGCAGCTGGGGACAGGGGAACACTGAAGCTTTCTTT
j_gene: TRBJ1-4; d_gene: .; v_gene: TRBV28; abundance: .; len: 14; CDR3aa: CASMQGGGEVKLFF; CDR3nt: TGTGCCAGCATGCAGGGAGGGGGTGAAGTAAAACTGTTTTTT
j_gene: TRBJ2-7; d_gene: .; v_gene: TRBV7-2; abundance: .; len: 15; CDR3aa: CASSPGGFGSYEQYF; CDR3nt: TGTGCCAGCAGCCCTGGTGGGTTCGGCTCCTACGAGCAGTACTTC
j_gene: TRBJ1-2; d_gene: .; v_gene: TRBV28; abundance: .; len: 14; CDR3aa: CASKLEGPRRGYTF; CDR3nt: TGTGCCAGTAAATTAGAAGGGCCTAGGAGGGGCTACACCTTC
j_gene: TRBJ2-7; d_gene: .; v_gene: TRBV11-2; abundance: .; len: 12; CDR3aa: CASSRVSYEQYF; CDR3nt: TGTGCCAGCAGCCGGGTCTCCTACGAGCAGTACTTC
j_gene: TRBJ1-1; d_gene: .; v_gene: TRBV27; abundance: .; len: 14; CDR3aa: CASRPAGRAAEAFF; CDR3nt: TGTGCCAGCAGGCCCGCAGGGAGGGCAGCTGAAGCTTTCTTT
j_gene: TRBJ2-1; d_gene: TRBD2; v_gene: TRBV5-1; abundance: .; len: 20; CDR3aa: CASSLAGRSLAGGTGNEQFF; CDR3nt: TGCGCCAGCAGCTTGGCCGGCAGAAGTTTAGCGGGAGGGACGGGAAATGAGCAGTTCTTC
j_gene: TRBJ1-2; d_gene: TRBD1; v_gene: TRBV10-3; abundance: .; len: 14; CDR3aa: CAISGGTGGSGYTF; CDR3nt: TGTGCCATCAGTGGGGGGACAGGGGGCTCTGGCTACACCTTC
j_gene: TRBJ2-5; d_gene: .; v_gene: TRBV11-2; abundance: .; len: 16; CDR3aa: CASSLVPGIEKETQYF; CDR3nt: TGTGCCAGCAGCTTAGTCCCTGGGATAGAAAAAGAGACCCAGTACTTC
j_gene: TRBJ1-6; d_gene: .; v_gene: TRBV7-9; abundance: .; len: 14; CDR3aa: CASSRDGRVTPLHF; CDR3nt: TGTGCCAGCAGCCGGGACGGTCGGGTAACACCCCTCCACTTT
j_gene: TRBJ2-1; d_gene: .; v_gene: TRBV4-3; abundance: .; len: 14; CDR3aa: CASSQAGGWLHQFF; CDR3nt: TGCGCCAGCAGCCAAGCCGGGGGATGGTTACATCAGTTCTTC